The clone carrying this TCR beta chain was seen a single time. Antigen unknown. These data come from a study of T-cell reconstitution after alpha-beta-depleted transplantation in children. V was trimmed by 2 bases and J by 2 bases, leaving 12 bases between them. Germline V lookup: CDR1 MNHEY, CDR2 SVGEGT. There are 15 residues in the CDR3. Study conclusions and caveats: In patients about two months after transplant, alpha-beta T cells reportedly arose from several hundred expanded graft clones. At one year after transplant, newly produced T cells mostly accounted for T-cell counts and diversity.

This sample's TCRbeta library carried unique molecular identifier barcodes. TCRdb used MiXCR to reprocess the PCR reads, holding one entry per CDR3 protein. The table records around 490,000 distinct CDR3 sequences, 9.5% to 12% of them present only once. V and J are TRBV6-2 or TRBV6-3 and TRBJ2-5; possible D gene TRBD1, 5 bases. The sample in question was PBMCs, mostly from graft donor cells, obtained 180 days after TCRalphabeta/CD19-depleted stem cell transplant. The TCR comes from a female patient aged 2-10 years who had a stem cell transplant for aplastic anemia, so the T cells may come from the graft donor. The CDR3 loop reads CASSYDKGIQETQYF. The CDR3 nucleotides are TGTGCCAGCAGTTACGACAAGGGGATTCAAGAGACCCAGTACTTC.